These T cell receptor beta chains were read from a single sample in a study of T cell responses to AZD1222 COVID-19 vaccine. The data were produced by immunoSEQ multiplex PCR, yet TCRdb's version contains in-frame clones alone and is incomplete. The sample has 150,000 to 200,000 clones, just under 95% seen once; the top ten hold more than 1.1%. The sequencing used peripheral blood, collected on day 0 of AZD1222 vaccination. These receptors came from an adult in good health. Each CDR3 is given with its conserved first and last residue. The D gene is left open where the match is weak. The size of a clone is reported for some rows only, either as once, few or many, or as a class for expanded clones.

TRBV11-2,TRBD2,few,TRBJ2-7,TGTGCCAGCAGCTTATATGCGGGGGAGGGAATTTACGAGCAGTACTTC,CASSLYAGEGIYEQYF
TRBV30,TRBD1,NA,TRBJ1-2,TGTGCCTGGAGGATAGTGAGTCGCTGGGAGCTCGGGACAGGGGCCTTCTATGGCTACACCTTC,CAWRIVSRWELGTGAFYGYTF
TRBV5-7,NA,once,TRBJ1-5,TGTGCCAGCAGCTTGCGGGGGGGGGAGCCCCAGCATTTT,CASSLRGGEPQHF
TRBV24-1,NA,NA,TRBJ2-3,TGTGCCACCGGGTCCGGAGTTGGAGATACGCAGTATTTT,CATGSGVGDTQYF
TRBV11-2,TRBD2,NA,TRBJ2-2,TGTGCCAGCAGCATACTTTTGGGGGAGGGGACCGGGGAGCTGTTTTTT,CASSILLGEGTGELFF
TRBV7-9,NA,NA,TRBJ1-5,TGTGCCAGCTCACCGGGGGGTAGAGGGGCAAATCAGCCCCAGCATTTT,CASSPGGRGANQPQHF
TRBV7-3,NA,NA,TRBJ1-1,TGTGCCAGCAGCTTATACGGGGGGAAAGCTTTCTTT,CASSLYGGKAFF
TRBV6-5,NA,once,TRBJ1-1,TGTGCCAGCACCGGGGCCGTAAAAATTACTGAAGCTTTCTTT,CASTGAVKITEAFF
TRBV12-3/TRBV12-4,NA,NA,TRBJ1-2,TGTGCCAGCAGTTTTGGGCGGGGTGGCTACACCTTC,CASSFGRGGYTF
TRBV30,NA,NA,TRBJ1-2,TGTGCCTGGAGTACGTCCTACAGGGATGGCTACACCTTC,CAWSTSYRDGYTF
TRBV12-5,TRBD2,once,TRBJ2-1,TGTGCTAGTGGTTTGGTCGGAGGGACTACCCGCTACAATGAGCAGTTCTTC,CASGLVGGTTRYNEQFF
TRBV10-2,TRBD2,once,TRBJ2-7,TGCGCCAGCGGCGGGACTAGCGGTTCCCCCCACCGTTACGAGCAGTACTTC,CASGGTSGSPHRYEQYF
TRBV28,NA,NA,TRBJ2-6,TGTGCCAGCAGAGCGTCATTGGCCAACGTCCTGACTTTC,CASRASLANVLTF
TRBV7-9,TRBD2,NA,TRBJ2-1,TGTGCCAGCAGCGAGGGACTAGCGGGAGGGTATGAGCAGTTCTTC,CASSEGLAGGYEQFF
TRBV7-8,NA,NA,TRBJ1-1,TGTGCCAGCAGCTTACAGGCTACCATGAACACTGAAGCTTTCTTT,CASSLQATMNTEAFF
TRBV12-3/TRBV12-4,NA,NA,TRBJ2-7,TGTGCCAGCAGTTTAAATGCGGGATACGAGCAGTACTTC,CASSLNAGYEQYF
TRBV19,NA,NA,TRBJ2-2,TGTGCCAGTAGTATATCGGTTGGGCGGAACACCGGGGAGCTGTTTTTT,CASSISVGRNTGELFF
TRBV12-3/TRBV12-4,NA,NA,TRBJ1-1,TGTGCCAGCACGGGGCGGCAGAACACTGAAGCTTTCTTT,CASTGRQNTEAFF
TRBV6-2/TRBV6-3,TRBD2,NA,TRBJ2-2,TGTGCCAGCAGTTTGAGTCTAGCGGGAGTCAATCCCCCCGGGGAGCTGTTTTTT,CASSLSLAGVNPPGELFF
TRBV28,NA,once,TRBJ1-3,TGTGCCAGCACGAGCGGAGGGGCCTCTGGAAACACCATATATTTT,CASTSGGASGNTIYF
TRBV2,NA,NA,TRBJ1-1,TGTGCCAGCAGTGGACAGCCTAACACTGAAGCTTTCTTT,CASSGQPNTEAFF
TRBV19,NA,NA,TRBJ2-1,TGTGCCAGTAGTATAGCCCCGAACTCCTACAATGAGCAGTTCTTC,CASSIAPNSYNEQFF
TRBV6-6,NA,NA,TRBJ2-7,TGTGCCAGCAGTTACCCCCGGGGCTCCTACGAGCAGTACTTC,CASSYPRGSYEQYF
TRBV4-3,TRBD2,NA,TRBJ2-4,TGCGCCAGCAGCCCCGGGAGGGCCGAGGCCAAAAACATTCAGTACTTC,CASSPGRAEAKNIQYF
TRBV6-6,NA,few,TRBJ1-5,TGTGCCACCCTCTGGCAGGGCAATCAGCCCCAGCATTTT,CATLWQGNQPQHF
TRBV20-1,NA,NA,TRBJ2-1,TGCAGTGCTCTGACTAGTAATGAGCAGTTCTTC,CSALTSNEQFF
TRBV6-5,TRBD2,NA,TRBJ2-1,TGTGCCAGCAGTTTTGGACTAGCGGGTTACAATGAGCAGTTCTTC,CASSFGLAGYNEQFF
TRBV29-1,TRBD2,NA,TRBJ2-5,TGCAGCGTTGAAGGGGGGGGTTTGGAGACCCAGTACTTC,CSVEGGGLETQYF
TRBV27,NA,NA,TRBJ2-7,TGTGCCAGCAGTTTTGTTGTGAGGGTAAACGAGCAGTACTTC,CASSFVVRVNEQYF
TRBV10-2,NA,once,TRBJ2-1,TGCGCCAGCAGTGAGTCAGGGGGCAATGAGCAGTTCTTC,CASSESGGNEQFF
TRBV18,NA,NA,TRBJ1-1,TGTGCCAGCTCACCACTCTCACAGGTCGGGGGACAGAACACTGAAGCTTTCTTT,CASSPLSQVGGQNTEAFF
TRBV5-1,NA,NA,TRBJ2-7,TGCGCCAGCAGCTTGGATGGGGGTCCCTACGAGCAGTACTTC,CASSLDGGPYEQYF
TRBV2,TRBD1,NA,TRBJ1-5,TGTGCCAGCAGTCTCGGGACAGGAGGAAATCAGCCCCAGCATTTT,CASSLGTGGNQPQHF
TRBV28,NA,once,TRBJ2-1,TGTGCCAGCAGTGGGGCTACTCGGTACAATGAGCAGTTCTTC,CASSGATRYNEQFF
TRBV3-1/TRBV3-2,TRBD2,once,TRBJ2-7,TGTGCCAGCAGCCAAGGGGCGGGGGTTCTCTCCTACGAGCAGTACTTC,CASSQGAGVLSYEQYF